Below are 8 T cell receptor beta chains sequenced from a single sample in a study of blood T cell repertoires in COVID-19. Assay used: immunoSEQ multiplex PCR; TCRdb lists only in-frame clones, some missing. The sample has over 60,000 clones; around 74% are singletons. Sequenced sample: peripheral blood. Receptor source: a man in his 60s with COVID-19, enrolled during active disease.

This clone appeared a few times. The chain is built from TRBV19 and TRBJ1-2, with unresolved D. The V gene's germline CDR1 is LNHDA and CDR2 SQIVND (reference sequence). V was shortened by 5 bases and J by 7 bases, with 11 bases between the two germline ends. There are 12 residues in the CDR3. Here the CDR3 DNA reads TGTGCCAGTAGTCTGGTCGGGGTTGGCTACACCTTC. As protein: CASSLVGVGYTF.

The CDR3 is CASSQGGQPRYNEQFF. The CDR3 bases are TGTGCCAGCAGCCAAGGGGGACAACCACGCTACAATGAGCAGTTCTTC. The chain combines TRBV14 with TRBJ2-1; weak D call: TRBD1 (6 bases). CDR1 is SGHDN and CDR2 is FVKESK in the germline V gene. CDR3 length: 16 amino acids. V gave up 1 base and J gave up 3 bases, with 13 bases separating them.

Only a few counts were recorded for this clone. DNA for the CDR3: TGTGCCAGCAGACCCTTAGGGAGCGGTTCTACCGCGAACACCGGGGAGCTGTTTTTT. This encodes CASRPLGSGSTANTGELFF. J is TRBJ2-2 and V is TRBV7-9, with D maybe TRBD2 (5 bases). Trimming left V 6 bases short and J 0 bases short, with 23 bases between. Germline CDR1 is SEHNR and CDR2 is FQNEAQ (reference sequence). This CDR3 spans 19 amino acids.

This chain uses TRBV15 with TRBJ2-5, with 11 bases that match TRBD2. The CDR3 covers 15 residues. Germline V gene sequence: CDR1 LNHNV, CDR2 YYDKDF (reference sequence). Trimming cost V 5 bases and J 1 base; bases outside gene matches: 3. The CDR3 sequence is CATSGLAGGQETQYF. The CDR3 DNA is TGTGCCACCAGCGGGCTAGCGGGGGGCCAAGAGACCCAGTACTTC.

V and J are TRBV5-4 and TRBJ2-1, with D uncertain. CDR1 is SGHNT, CDR2 YYREEE, per germline (reference sequence). V was clipped by 0 bases and J by 0 bases, with 7 bases between them. CDR3 length: 15 residues. CDR3 loop: CASSLDSSSYNEQFF. DNA for the CDR3: TGTGCCAGCAGCTTGGACTCGAGCTCCTACAATGAGCAGTTCTTC.

V and J are TRBV10-2 and TRBJ2-7, with D uncertain. The CDR3 length is 11 residues. V was shortened by 8 bases and J by 3 bases, with 8 bases between the two germline ends. Germline V gene data show CDR1 as WSHSY and CDR2 as SAAADI. CDR3 sequence reads: CASGRSYEQYF. The CDR3 DNA reads TGCGCCAGCGGGCGAAGCTACGAGCAGTACTTC.

The chain joins TRBV9 to TRBJ2-5; perhaps TRBD1 as D (5 bases). Germline loops: CDR1 SGDLS, CDR2 YYNGEE. CDR3 length equals 14 residues. The V end lost 2 bases, the J end lost 4 bases, and 12 bases lay between the germline ends. This chain's CDR3 is CASSVGQGGETQYF. In nucleotides, the CDR3 is TGTGCCAGCAGCGTGGGTCAGGGTGGAGAGACCCAGTACTTC.

This chain joins TRBV5-1 and TRBJ2-7; D ambiguous. Trimming pared 0 bases from V and 4 bases from J, leaving 5 bases between. The CDR3 extends over 12 amino acids. CDR1 and CDR2 (germline): SGHRS, YFSETQ. CDR3 protein: CASSLDGYEQYF. The CDR3 coding sequence is TGCGCCAGCAGCTTGGACGGTTACGAGCAGTACTTC.